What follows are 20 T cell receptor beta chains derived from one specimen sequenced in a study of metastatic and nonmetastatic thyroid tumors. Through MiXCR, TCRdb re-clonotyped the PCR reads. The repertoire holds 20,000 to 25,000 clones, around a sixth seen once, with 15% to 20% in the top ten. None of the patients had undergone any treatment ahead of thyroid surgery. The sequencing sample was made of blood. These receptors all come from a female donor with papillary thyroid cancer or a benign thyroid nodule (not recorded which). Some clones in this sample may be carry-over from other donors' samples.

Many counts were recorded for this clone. The CDR3 sequence is CASSFGYTGELFF. CDR3 nucleotides: TGTGCCAGCAGCTTTGGCTACACCGGGGAGCTGTTTTTT. The chain has TRBV7-3 and TRBJ2-2; no firm D call. CDR1 is SGHTA, CDR2 FQGTGA, per germline. Trimming removed 3 bases from V and 3 bases from J, with 5 bases in between. The CDR3 is 13 residues long.

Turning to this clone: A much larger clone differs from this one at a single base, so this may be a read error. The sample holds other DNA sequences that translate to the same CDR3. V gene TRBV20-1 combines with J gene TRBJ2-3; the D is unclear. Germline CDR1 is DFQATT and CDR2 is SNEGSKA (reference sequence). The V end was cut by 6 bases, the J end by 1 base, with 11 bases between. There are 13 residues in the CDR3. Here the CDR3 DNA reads TGCAGTGCCAGCCTCTGGGGCACAGATACGCAGTATTTT. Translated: CSASLWGTDTQYF.

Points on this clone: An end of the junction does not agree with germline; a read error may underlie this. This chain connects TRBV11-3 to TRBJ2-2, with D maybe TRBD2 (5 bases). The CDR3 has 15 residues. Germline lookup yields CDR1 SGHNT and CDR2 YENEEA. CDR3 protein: CASSLCGPLTGELFF. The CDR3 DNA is TGTGCCAGCAGCTTATGCGGGCCGCTTACCGGTGAGCTGTTTTTT.

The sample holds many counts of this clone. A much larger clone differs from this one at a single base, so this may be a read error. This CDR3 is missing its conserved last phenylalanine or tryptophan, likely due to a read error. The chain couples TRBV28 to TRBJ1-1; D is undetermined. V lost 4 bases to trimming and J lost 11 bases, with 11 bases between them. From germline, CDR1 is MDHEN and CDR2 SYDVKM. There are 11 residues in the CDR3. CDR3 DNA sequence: TGTGCCAGCAGTTCGGGCAGGCGGGCTTTCTCT. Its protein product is CASSSGRRAFS.

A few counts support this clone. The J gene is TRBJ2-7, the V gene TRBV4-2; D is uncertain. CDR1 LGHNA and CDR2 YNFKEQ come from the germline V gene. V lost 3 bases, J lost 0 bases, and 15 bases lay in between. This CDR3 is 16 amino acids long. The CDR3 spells CASSHDRDPSSYEQYF. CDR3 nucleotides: TGTGCCAGCAGCCATGACCGAGACCCGAGCTCCTACGAGCAGTACTTC.

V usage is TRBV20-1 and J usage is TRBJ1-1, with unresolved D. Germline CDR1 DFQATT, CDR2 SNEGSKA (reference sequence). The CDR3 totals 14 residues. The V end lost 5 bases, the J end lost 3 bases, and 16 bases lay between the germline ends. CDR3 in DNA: TGCAGTGCTCCCCGGTCCAGCGGGTACACTGAAGCTTTCTTT. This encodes CSAPRSSGYTEAFF.

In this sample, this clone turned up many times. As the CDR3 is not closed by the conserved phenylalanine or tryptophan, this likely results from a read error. The CDR3 sequence: CATPVPGGWGTEAFL. The CDR3 nucleotides read TGTGCCACTCCTGTCCCCGGGGGTTGGGGCACTGAAGCTTTCCTT. This chain links TRBV6-1 with TRBJ1-1, with a tentative D call TRBD1 (5 bases). The CDR3 spans 15 residues. V lost 10 bases, J lost 4 bases, and 22 bases lay in between. Germline V gene data show CDR1 as MNHNS and CDR2 as SASEGT.

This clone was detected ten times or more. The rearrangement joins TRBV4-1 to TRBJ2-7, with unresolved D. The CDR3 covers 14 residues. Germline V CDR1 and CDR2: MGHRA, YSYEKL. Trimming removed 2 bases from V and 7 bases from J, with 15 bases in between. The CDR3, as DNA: TGCGCCAGCAGCCAAATGATCCGAGGTGGGGAGCAGTACTTC. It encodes CASSQMIRGGEQYF.

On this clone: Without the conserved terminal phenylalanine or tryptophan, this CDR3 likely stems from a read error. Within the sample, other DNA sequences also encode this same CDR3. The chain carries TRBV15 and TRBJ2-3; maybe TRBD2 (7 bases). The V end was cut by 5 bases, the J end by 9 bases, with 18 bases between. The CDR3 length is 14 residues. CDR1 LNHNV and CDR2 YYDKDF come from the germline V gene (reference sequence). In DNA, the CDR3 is TGTGCCACCAGCCCGGGGGGCTCCCAAGGGACGCAGTATCTT. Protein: CATSPGGSQGTQYL.

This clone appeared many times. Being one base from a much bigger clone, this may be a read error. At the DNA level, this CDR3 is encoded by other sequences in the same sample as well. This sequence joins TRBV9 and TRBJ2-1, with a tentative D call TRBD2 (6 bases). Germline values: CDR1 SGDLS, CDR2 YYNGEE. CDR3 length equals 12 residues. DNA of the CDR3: TGTGCTAGCAGCGGAGGGGTCAATGAGCAGTTCTTC. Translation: CASSGGVNEQFF. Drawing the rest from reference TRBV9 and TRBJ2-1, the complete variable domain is DSGVTQTPKHLITATGQRVTLRCSPRSGDLSVYWYQQSLDQGLQFLIQYYNGEERAKGNILERFSAQQFPDLHSELNLSSLELGDSALYFCASSGGVNEQFFGPGTRLTVL.

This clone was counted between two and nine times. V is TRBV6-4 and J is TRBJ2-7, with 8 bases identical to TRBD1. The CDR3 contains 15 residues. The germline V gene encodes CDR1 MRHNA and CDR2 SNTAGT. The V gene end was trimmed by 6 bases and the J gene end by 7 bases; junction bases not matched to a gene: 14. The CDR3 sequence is CASRGLGQASWEQYF. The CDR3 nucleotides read TGTGCCAGCAGGGGCCTGGGACAGGCTTCGTGGGAGCAGTACTTC.

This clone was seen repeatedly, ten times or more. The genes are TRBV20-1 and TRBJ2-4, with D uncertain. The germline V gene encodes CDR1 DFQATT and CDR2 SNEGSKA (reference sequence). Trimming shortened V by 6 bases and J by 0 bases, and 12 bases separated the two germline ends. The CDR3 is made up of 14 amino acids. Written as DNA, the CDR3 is TGCAGTGCCACGGGTAAACTAGCCAAAAACATTCAGTACTTC. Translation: CSATGKLAKNIQYF.

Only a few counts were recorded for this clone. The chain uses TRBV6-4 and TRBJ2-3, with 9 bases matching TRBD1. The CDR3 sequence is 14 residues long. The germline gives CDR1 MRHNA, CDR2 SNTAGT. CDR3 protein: CSIAPGQGTDTQYF. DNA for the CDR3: TGTTCCATCGCACCGGGACAGGGAACAGATACGCAGTATTTT.

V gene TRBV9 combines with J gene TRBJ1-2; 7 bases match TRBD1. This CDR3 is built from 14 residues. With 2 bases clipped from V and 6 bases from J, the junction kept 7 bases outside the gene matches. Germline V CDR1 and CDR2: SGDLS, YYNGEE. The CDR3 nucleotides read TGTGCCAGCAGCGTGGTCGGGACAGTGAATGGCTACACCTTC. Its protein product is CASSVVGTVNGYTF. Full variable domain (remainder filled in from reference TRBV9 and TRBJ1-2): DSGVTQTPKHLITATGQRVTLRCSPRSGDLSVYWYQQSLDQGLQFLIQYYNGEERAKGNILERFSAQQFPDLHSELNLSSLELGDSALYFCASSVVGTVNGYTFGSGTRLTVV.

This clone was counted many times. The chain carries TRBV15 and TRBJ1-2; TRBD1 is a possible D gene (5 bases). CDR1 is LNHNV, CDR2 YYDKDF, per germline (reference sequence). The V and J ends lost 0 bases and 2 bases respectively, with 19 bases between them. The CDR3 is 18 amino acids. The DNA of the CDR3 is TGTGCCACCAGCAGAGACCCCGGGCGCGGGACGGGGAACTATGGCTACACCTTC. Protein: CATSRDPGRGTGNYGYTF.

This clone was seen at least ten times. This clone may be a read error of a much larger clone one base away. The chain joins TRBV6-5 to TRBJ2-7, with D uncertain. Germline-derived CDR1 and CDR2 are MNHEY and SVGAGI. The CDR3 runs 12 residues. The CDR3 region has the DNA TGTGCCAGCAGTTCTCGGGCCTACGAGCGGTACTTC. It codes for CASSSRAYERYF.

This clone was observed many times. The CDR3 protein is CATRQGGSMRPNQPQHF. The CDR3 DNA sequence: TGTGCCACCCGACAGGGAGGATCTATGCGGCCGAATCAGCCCCAGCATTTT. The chain joins TRBV6-1 to TRBJ1-5; 7 bases agree with TRBD1. The CDR3 totals 17 residues. In germline, CDR1 is MNHNS, CDR2 SASEGT. Losses at the gene ends were 10 bases for V and 4 bases for J; bases not matched to a gene: 19.

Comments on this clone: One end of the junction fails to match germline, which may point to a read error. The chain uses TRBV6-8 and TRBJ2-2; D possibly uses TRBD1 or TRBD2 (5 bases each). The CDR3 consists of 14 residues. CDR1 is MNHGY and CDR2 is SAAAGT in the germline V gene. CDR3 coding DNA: TGTGCCAGCTTTTTGGGGGAGAACACCGGGGAGCTTTTTTTT. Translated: CASFLGENTGELFF.

The CDR3, as DNA: TGTGCCAGCAGCTTAGACTTCGCGAACAGCGGCACCGGGGAGCTGTTTTTT. Amino acids: CASSLDFANSGTGELFF. The rearrangement uses TRBV11-2 and TRBJ2-2, with D possibly being TRBD2 (5 bases). Trimming took off 0 bases at V and 4 bases at J, with 15 bases between the two ends. Looked up from germline, CDR1 is SGHAT and CDR2 is FQNNGV. CDR3 length: 17 amino acids.

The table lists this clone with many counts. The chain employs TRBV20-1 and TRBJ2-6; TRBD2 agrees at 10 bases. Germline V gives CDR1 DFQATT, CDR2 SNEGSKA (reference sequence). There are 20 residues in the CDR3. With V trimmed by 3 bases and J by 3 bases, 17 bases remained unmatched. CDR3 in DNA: TGCAGTGCTAGGGGGGCAGTGGTAGCGGGAGGTGCTTATGGGGCCAACGTCCTGACTTTC. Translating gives CSARGAVVAGGAYGANVLTF.